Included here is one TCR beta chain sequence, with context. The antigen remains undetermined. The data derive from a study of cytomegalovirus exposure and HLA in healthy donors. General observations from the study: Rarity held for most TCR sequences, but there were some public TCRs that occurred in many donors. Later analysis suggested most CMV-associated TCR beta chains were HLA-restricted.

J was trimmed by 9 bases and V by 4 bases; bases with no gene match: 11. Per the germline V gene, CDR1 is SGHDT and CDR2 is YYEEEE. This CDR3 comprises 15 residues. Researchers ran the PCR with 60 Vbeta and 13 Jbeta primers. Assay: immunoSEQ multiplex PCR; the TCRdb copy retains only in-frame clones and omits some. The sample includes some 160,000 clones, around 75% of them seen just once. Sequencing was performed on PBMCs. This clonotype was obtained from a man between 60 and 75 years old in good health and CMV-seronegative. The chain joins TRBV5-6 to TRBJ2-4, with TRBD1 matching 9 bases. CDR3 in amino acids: CASSTAGTGHAIQYF. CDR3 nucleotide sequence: TGTGCCAGCAGCACCGCCGGGACAGGGCACGCCATTCAGTACTTC. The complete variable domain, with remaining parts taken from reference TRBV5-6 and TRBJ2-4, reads DAGVTQSPTHLIKTRGQQVTLRCSPKSGHDTVSWYQQALGQGPQFIFQYYEEEERQRGNFPDRFSGHQFPNYSSELNVNALLLGDSALYLCASSTAGTGHAIQYFGAGTRLSVL.